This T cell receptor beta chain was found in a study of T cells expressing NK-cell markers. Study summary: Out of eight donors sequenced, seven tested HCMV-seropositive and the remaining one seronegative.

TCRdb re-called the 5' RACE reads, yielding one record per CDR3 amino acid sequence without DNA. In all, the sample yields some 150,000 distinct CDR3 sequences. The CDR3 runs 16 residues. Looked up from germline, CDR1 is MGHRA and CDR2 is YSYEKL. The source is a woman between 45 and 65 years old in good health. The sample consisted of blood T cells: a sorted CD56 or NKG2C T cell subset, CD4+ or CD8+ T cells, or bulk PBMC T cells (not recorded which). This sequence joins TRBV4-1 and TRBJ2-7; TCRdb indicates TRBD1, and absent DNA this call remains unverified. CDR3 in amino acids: CASSQEPLTGVYEQYF.